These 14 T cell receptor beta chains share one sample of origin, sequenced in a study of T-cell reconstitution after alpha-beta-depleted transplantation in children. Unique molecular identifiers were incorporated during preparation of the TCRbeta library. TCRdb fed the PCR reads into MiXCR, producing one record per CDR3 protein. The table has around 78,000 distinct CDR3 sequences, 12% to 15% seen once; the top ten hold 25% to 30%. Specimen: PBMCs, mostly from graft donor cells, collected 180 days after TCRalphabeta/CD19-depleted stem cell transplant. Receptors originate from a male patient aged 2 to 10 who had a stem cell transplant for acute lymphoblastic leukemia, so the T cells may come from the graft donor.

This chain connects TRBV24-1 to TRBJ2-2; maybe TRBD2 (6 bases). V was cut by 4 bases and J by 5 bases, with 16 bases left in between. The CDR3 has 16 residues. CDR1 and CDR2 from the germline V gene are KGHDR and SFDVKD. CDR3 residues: CATSDRLASETGELFF. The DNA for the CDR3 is TGTGCCACCAGTGACCGTCTAGCGTCGGAGACCGGGGAGCTGTTTTTT.

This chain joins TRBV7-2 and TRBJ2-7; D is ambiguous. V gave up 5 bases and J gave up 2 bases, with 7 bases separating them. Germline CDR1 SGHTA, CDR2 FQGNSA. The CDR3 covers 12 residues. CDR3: CASSHGPYEQYF. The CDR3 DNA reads TGTGCCAGCAGCCACGGGCCCTACGAGCAGTACTTC.

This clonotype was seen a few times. This CDR3 is CASRPLAGDTQYF. CDR3 coding DNA: TGTGCCAGCAGGCCCCTAGCGGGAGATACGCAGTATTTT. V is TRBV2 and J is TRBJ2-3; TRBD2 aligns across 8 bases. CDR3 size: 13 residues. Unmatched junction bases numbered 4, after V lost 6 bases and J lost 5 bases. Germline assignment: CDR1 SNHLY and CDR2 FYNNEI.

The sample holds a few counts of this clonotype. CDR3 coding DNA: TGCGCCAGCAGCCAAGAATGGGACGCCGGGGAGCTGTTTTTT. Translated, it gives CASSQEWDAGELFF. J is TRBJ2-2 and V is TRBV4-3; perhaps D is TRBD1 or TRBD2 (5 bases each). The CDR3 loop spans 14 amino acids. V gave up 0 bases and J gave up 6 bases, with 8 bases separating them. The V gene's germline CDR1 is LGHNA and CDR2 YSLEER.

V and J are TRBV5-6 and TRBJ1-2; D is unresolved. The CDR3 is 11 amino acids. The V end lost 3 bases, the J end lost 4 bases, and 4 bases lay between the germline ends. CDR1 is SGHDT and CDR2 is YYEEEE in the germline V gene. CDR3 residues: CASSSLYGYTF. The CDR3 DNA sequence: TGTGCCAGCAGCTCCCTCTATGGCTACACCTTC.

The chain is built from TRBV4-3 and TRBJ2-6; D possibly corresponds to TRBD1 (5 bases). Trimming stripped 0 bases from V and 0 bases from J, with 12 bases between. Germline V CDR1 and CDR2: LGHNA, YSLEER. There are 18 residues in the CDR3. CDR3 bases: TGCGCCAGCAGCCAAGATAGGGGTATCCTCTCTGGGGCCAACGTCCTGACTTTC. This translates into CASSQDRGILSGANVLTF.

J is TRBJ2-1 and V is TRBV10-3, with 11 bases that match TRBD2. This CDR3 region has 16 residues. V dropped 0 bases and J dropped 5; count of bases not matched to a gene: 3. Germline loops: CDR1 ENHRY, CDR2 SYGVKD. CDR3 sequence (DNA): TGTGCCATCAGTGAGTCGAAACTAGCGGGAGACAATGAGCAGTTCTTC. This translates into CAISESKLAGDNEQFF.

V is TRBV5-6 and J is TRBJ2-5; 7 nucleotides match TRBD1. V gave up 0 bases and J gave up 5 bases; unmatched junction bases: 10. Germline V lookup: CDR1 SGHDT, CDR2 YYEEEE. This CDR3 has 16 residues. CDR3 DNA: TGTGCCAGCAGCTTGGCTTCGACAGGGATTTGGGAGACCCAGTACTTC. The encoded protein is CASSLASTGIWETQYF.

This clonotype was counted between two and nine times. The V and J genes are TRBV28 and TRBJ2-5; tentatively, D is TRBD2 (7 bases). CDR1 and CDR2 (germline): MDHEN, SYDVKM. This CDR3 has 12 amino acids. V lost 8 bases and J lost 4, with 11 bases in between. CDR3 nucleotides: TGTGCCAGCGATAGGGGGGGAGAGACCCAGTACTTC. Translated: CASDRGGETQYF.

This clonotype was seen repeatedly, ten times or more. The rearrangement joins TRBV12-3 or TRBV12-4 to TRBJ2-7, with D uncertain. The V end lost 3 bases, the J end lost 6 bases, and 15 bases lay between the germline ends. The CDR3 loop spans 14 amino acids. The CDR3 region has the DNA TGTGCCAGCAGTTTGACCGTACCCTCTACCGAGCAGTACTTC. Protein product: CASSLTVPSTEQYF.

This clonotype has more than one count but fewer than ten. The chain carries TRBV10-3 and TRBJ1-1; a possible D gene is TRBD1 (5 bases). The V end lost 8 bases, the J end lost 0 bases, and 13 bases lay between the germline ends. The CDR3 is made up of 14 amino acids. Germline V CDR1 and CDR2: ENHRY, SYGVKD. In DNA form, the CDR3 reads TGTGCCATCTCTCCGGGACGGATGAACACTGAAGCTTTCTTT. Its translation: CAISPGRMNTEAFF.

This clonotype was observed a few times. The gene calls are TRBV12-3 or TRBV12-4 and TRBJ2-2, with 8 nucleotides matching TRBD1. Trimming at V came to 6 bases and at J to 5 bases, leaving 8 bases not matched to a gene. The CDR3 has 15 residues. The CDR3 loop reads CASSGGQEGTGELFF. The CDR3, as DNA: TGTGCCAGCAGCGGGGGACAGGAAGGGACCGGGGAGCTGTTTTTT.

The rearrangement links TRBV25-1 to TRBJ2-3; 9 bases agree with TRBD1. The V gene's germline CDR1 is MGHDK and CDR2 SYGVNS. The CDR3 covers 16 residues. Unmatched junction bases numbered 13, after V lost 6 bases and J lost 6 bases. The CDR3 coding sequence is TGTGCCAGCAGCCTCGGAGTCAACAGGGGGCCTGATACGCAGTATTTT. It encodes CASSLGVNRGPDTQYF.

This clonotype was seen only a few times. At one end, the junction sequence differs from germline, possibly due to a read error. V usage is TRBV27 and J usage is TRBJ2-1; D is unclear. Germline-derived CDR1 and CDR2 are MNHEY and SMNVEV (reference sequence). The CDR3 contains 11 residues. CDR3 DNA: TGTGCCAGCAGCCGCTACCATGAGCAGTTCTTC. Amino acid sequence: CASSRYHEQFF.